The 9 T cell receptor beta chains given below trace back to one sample, sequenced in a study of T-cell memory formation after mild COVID-19. Each CDR3 protein gets one entry after TCRdb re-called the 5' RACE reads with MiXCR. The data contain around 250,000 distinct CDR3 sequences, 8.5% to 9.5% of them singletons. The sample was PBMCs or a T cell subset sorted from them (not recorded which). These receptors were obtained from a man younger than 35 who had mild COVID-19 (a few samples of this study predate the infection). Cell type and time point are not known.

This clonotype was counted between two and nine times. The rearrangement uses TRBV4-1 and TRBJ1-1; D gene unclear. This CDR3 contains 12 residues. Germline V lookup: CDR1 MGHRA, CDR2 YSYEKL. V was pared by 5 bases and J by 3 bases, with 7 bases between. This chain's CDR3 is CASSIGYTEAFF. The CDR3 DNA sequence: TGCGCCAGCAGCATCGGGTACACTGAAGCTTTCTTT.

This clonotype was found a few times. The chain couples TRBV23-1 to TRBJ2-5; 9 bases map to TRBD2. TRBV23-1 is recorded as an ORF, its role being uncertain. The V segment lost 6 bases and the J segment 4 bases; nucleotides outside the gene matches: 18. The CDR3 spans 18 residues. The DNA for the CDR3 is TGCGCCAGCAGCCGCCAGGCTAGCGGGGAACGCTCCGGAGAGACCCAGTACTTC. Translating it yields CASSRQASGERSGETQYF.

This clonotype was found a few times. The rearrangement joins TRBV15 to TRBJ2-3; D unresolved. The CDR3 covers 15 residues. V lost 3 bases to trimming and J lost 2 bases, with 12 bases between them. CDR1 is LNHNV and CDR2 is YYDKDF in the germline V gene (reference sequence). The CDR3 loop reads CATSRKNGYTDTQYF. The DNA for the CDR3 is TGTGCCACCAGCAGGAAGAATGGCTACACAGATACGCAGTATTTT.

V and J are TRBV4-1 and TRBJ2-2; unclear D gene. Germline V lookup: CDR1 MGHRA, CDR2 YSYEKL. This CDR3 contains 15 residues. The V and J ends lost 0 bases and 1 base respectively, with 6 bases between them. CDR3 nucleotides: TGCGCCAGCAGCCAAGAGGGTCGGAACACCGGGGAGCTGTTTTTT. Protein sequence: CASSQEGRNTGELFF.

The rearrangement joins TRBV20-1 to TRBJ1-1, with 7 bases identical to TRBD1. V lost 4 bases and J lost 0; bases outside the gene matches: 5. CDR1 and CDR2 from the germline V gene are DFQATT and SNEGSKA (reference sequence). The CDR3 is 14 residues long. This chain's CDR3 is CSAKPGTVNTEAFF. The CDR3 DNA follows: TGCAGTGCTAAACCCGGGACAGTGAACACTGAAGCTTTCTTT.

The chain links TRBV7-6 to TRBJ2-1; 15 bases match TRBD2. The junction had 10 bases not matched to a gene; V was cut back by 2 bases and J by 8 bases. This CDR3 is built from 18 residues. CDR1 is SGHVS and CDR2 is FNYEAQ in the germline V gene. The CDR3 nucleotides are TGTGCCAGCAGCTTAAGGACTAGCGGGGGGGCCGGATTGGATGAGCAGTTCTTC. Its translation is CASSLRTSGGAGLDEQFF.

This clonotype was recorded many times. The rearrangement uses TRBV6-6 and TRBJ2-5; D remains unclear. V was cut by 2 bases and J by 4 bases, with 11 bases left in between. The germline V gene encodes CDR1 MNHNY and CDR2 SVGAGI (reference sequence). The CDR3 loop spans 14 amino acids. For the CDR3, the DNA is TGTGCCAGCAGTTACGGTATTCCTCTAGAGACCCAGTACTTC. Encoded protein: CASSYGIPLETQYF.

This chain links TRBV20-1 with TRBJ2-3; no clear D gene. The CDR3 is made up of 13 amino acids. CDR1 DFQATT and CDR2 SNEGSKA come from the germline V gene (reference sequence). The CDR3: CSAAWTVTDTQYF. In nucleotides, the CDR3 is TGCAGCGCCGCATGGACCGTCACAGATACGCAGTATTTT.

CDR3 sequence reads: CASSERGRSNYGYTF. CDR3 DNA sequence: TGTGCCAGCAGTGAAAGAGGCAGAAGTAACTATGGCTACACCTTC. This chain connects TRBV2 to TRBJ1-2; D not certain. The CDR3 consists of 15 residues. The V gene lost 2 bases and the J gene lost 1 base, with 11 bases spanning the gap. In germline, CDR1 is SNHLY, CDR2 FYNNEI.